This T cell receptor (beta chain) derives from a study of T cell responses to AZD1222 COVID-19 vaccine. Looking at the study overall: Both about-4-week and about-12-week second-dose recipients were combined.

Study-wide findings and caveats: Most donors were white British and more were female, and clonal diversity was possibly underestimated. Repertoires were obtained solely post-peak T cell response.

Clones were sequenced by immunoSEQ multiplex PCR, and TCRdb holds only the in-frame ones, with some missing. The sample lists roughly 120,000 clones, approximately 87% occurring once. The ends lost 5 bases at V and 0 bases at J; junction bases unmatched: 14. The CDR3 covers 19 residues. Germline CDR1 SNHLY, CDR2 FYNNEI. On this clone itself: Its antigen is currently unknown.

The receptor's source is an adult in good health. The V gene is TRBV2, the J gene TRBJ1-3; 9 nucleotides agree with TRBD1. This sample comprised peripheral blood, obtained on day 0 of AZD1222 vaccination. The DNA of the CDR3 is TGTGCCAGCAGTATCCGGGACAGGGATCTTCAATTCTCTGGAAACACCATATATTTT. As protein: CASSIRDRDLQFSGNTIYF.